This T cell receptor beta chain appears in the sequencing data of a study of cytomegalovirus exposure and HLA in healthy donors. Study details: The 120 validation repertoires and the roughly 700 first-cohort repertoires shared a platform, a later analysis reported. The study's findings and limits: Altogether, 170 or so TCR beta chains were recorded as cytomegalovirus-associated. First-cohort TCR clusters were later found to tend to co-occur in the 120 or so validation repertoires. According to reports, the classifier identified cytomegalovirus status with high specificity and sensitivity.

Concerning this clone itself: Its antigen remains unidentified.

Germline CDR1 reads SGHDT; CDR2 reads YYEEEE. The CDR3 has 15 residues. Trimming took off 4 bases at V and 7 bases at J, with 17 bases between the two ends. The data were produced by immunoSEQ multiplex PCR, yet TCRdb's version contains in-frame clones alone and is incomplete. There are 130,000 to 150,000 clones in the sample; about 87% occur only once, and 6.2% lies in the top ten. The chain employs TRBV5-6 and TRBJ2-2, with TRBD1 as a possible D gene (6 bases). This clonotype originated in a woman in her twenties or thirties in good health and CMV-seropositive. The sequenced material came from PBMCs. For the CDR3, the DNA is TGTGCCAGCAGCCGACCCGGCCAGGGGAACGGGGAGCTGTTTTTT. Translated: CASSRPGQGNGELFF.